One T cell receptor beta chain is described in this entry. The antigen remains unidentified. This record belongs to a study of T-cell reconstitution after alpha-beta-depleted transplantation in children. General study findings and limits: TCRbeta diversity was high at day 60 in some patients (a result of surviving recipient T cells and thymic progenitors). Counts and diversity of T cells one year after transplant came mostly from newly produced T cells. Reports say that about two months after transplant, the alpha-beta T cells came out of several hundred graft clones that had expanded.

Using unique molecular identifiers, the investigators prepared the TCRbeta library. TCRdb passed the PCR reads through MiXCR, listing each CDR3 protein once. The table has about 210,000 distinct CDR3 sequences, approximately 17% seen once. The TCR sequence derives from a male patient between 2 and 9 years old who had a stem cell transplant for acute lymphoblastic leukemia, so the T cells may come from the graft donor. Material: PBMCs, mostly from graft donor cells, obtained 360 days after TCRalphabeta/CD19-depleted stem cell transplant.

The CDR3 DNA is TGTGCCAGCCAGCCCTTATCTAGCACAGATACGCAGTATTTT. It specifies CASQPLSSTDTQYF. The chain combines TRBV27 with TRBJ2-3; the D is unclear. The CDR3 spans 14 residues. Germline CDR1 and CDR2: MNHEY and SMNVEV (reference sequence). Deletions cut 8 bases from V and 0 bases from J, with 12 bases between.